This TCR beta chain was obtained from a study of technical replicates of blood from a few donors. Some clones are missing from TCRdb's copy, which holds only in-frame ones; the method was immunoSEQ multiplex PCR. Here the sample spans under 90,000 clones, about 96% being singletons. The CDR3 length is 16 residues. V dropped 5 bases and J dropped 2; count of bases not matched to a gene: 8. Per germline, CDR1 SEHNR and CDR2 FQNEAQ (reference sequence). The sequence derives from a human donor in good health. The rearrangement joins TRBV7-9 to TRBJ2-3; 9 nucleotides line up with TRBD1. The material sequenced was T cells isolated from PBMCs. CDR3 amino acids: CASSRAGQGYTDTQYF. The CDR3 DNA follows: TGTGCCAGCAGCCGGGCGGGACAGGGCTACACAGATACGCAGTATTTT.